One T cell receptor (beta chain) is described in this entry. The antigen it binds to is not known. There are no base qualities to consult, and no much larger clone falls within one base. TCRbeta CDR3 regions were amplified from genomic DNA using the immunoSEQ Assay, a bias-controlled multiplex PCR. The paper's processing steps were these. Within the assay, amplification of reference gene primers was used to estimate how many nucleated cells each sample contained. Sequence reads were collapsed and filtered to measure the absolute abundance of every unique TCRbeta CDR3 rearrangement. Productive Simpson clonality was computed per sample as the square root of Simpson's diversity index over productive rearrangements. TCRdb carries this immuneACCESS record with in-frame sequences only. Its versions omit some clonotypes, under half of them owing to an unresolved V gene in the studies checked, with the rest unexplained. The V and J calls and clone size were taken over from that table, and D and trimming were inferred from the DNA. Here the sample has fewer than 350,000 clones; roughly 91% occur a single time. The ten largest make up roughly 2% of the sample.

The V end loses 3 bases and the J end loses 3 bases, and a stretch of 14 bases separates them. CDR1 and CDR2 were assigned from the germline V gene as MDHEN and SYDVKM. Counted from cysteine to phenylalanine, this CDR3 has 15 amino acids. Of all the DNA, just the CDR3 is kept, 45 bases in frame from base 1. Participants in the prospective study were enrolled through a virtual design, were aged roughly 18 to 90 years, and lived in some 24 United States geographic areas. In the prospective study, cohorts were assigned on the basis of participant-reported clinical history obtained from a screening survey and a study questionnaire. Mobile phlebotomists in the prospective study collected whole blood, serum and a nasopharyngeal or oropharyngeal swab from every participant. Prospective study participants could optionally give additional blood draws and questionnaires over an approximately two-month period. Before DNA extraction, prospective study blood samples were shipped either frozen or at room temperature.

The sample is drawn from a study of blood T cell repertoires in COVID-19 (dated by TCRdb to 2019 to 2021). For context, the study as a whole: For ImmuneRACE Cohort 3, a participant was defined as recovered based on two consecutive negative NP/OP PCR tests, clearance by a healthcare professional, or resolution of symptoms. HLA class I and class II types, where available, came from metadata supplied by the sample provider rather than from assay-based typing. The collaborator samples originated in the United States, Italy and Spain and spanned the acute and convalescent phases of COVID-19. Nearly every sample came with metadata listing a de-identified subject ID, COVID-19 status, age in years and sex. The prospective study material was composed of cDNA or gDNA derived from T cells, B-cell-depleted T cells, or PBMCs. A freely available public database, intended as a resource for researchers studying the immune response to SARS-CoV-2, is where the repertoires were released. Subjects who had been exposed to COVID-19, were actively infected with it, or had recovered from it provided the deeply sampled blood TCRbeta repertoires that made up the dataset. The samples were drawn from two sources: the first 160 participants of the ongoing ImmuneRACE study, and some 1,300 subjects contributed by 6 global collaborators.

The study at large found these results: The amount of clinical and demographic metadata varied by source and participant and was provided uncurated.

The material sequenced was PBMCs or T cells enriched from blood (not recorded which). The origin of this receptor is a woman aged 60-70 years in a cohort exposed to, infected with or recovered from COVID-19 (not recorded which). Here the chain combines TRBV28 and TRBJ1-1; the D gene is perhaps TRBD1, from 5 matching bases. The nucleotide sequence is TGTGCCAGCAGTTTCGAGGCAGGGATGGACACTGAAGCTTTCTTT. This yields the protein CASSFEAGMDTEAFF.